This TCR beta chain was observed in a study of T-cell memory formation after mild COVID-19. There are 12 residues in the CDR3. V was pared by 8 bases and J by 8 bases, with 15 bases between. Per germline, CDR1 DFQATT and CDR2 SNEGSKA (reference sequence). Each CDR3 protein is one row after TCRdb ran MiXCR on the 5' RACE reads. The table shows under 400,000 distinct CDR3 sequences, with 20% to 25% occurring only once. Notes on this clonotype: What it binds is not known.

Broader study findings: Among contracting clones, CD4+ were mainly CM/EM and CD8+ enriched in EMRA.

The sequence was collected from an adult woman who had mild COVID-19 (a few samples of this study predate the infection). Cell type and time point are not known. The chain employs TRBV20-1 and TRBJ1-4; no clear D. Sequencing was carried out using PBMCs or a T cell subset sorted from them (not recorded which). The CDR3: CSPSGSGEKLFF. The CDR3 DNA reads TGCAGTCCCAGCGGGTCGGGCGAAAAACTGTTTTTT.